The sequence of this TCR beta chain was determined in a study of T cells in localized non-small cell lung cancer. This clone was observed a few times. TCRdb's table, derived via immunoSEQ multiplex PCR, lists solely in-frame clones and lacks some. Among 13,000 to 15,000 clones listed, about 80% were seen once. The clonotype originates from a female donor over 55 with stage I squamous cell lung carcinoma. The starting material was peripheral blood, obtained before any cancer treatment.

The CDR3 bases are TGCGCCAGCAGCCAAGATTCGGCAGGGCCCACTGAAGCTTTCTTT. This sequence encodes CASSQDSAGPTEAFF. The chain uses TRBV4-3 and TRBJ1-1, with D maybe TRBD1 (5 bases). Looked up from germline, CDR1 is LGHNA and CDR2 is YSLEER. CDR3 length equals 15 residues. Trimming pared 0 bases from V and 4 bases from J, leaving 12 bases between.